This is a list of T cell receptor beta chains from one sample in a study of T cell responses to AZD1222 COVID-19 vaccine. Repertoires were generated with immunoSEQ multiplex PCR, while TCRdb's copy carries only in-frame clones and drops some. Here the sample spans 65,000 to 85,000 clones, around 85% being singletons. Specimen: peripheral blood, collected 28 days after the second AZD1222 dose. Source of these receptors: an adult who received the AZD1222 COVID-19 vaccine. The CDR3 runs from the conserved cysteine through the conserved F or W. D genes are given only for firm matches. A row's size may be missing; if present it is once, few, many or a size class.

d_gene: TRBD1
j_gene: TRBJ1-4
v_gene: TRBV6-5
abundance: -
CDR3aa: CASSYRGTNEKLFF
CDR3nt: TGTGCCAGCAGCTACAGGGGAACTAATGAAAAACTGTTTTTT

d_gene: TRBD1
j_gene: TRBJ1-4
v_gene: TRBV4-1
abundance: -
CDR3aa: CASSWTGDTEKLFF
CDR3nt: TGCGCCAGCAGCTGGACAGGGGATACTGAAAAACTGTTTTTT

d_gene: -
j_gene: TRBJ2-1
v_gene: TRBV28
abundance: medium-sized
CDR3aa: CASSPRARGNEQFF
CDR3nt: TGTGCCAGCAGTCCCCGGGCTAGAGGCAATGAGCAGTTCTTC

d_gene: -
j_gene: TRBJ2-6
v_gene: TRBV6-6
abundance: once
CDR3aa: CASSTGGLWANVLTF
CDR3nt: TGTGCCAGCAGCACCGGAGGGTTGTGGGCCAACGTCCTGACTTTC

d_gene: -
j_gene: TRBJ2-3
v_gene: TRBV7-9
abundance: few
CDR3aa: CASSLDTLTDTQYF
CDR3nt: TGTGCCAGCAGCTTAGACACTCTCACAGATACGCAGTATTTT

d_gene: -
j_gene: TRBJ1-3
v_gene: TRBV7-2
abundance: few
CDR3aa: CASSLIRASSGNTIYF
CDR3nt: TGTGCCAGCAGCTTAATTCGGGCGAGCTCTGGAAACACCATATATTTT

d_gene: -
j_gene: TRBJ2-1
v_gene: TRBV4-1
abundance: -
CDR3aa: CASSQDTAAWNYNEQFF
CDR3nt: TGCGCCAGCAGCCAAGATACGGCAGCCTGGAACTACAATGAGCAGTTCTTC

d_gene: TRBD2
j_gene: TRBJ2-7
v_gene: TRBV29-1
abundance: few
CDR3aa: CSVVVSGGIYEQYF
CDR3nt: TGCAGCGTGGTGGTAAGCGGGGGCATCTACGAGCAGTACTTC

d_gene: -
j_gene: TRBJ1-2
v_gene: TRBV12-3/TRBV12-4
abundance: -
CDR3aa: CASSFSYGYTF
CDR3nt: TGTGCCAGCAGTTTCAGCTATGGCTACACCTTC

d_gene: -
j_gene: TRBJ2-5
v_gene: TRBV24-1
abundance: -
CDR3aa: CATSDLLETQYF
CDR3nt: TGTGCCACCAGTGATTTATTAGAGACCCAGTACTTC

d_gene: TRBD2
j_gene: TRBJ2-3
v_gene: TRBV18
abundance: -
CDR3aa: CASSSQRGATDTQYF
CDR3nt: TGTGCCAGCTCAAGCCAGCGGGGGGCCACAGATACGCAGTATTTT

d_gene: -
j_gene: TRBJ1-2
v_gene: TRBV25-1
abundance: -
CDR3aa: CASSEYYGGYTF
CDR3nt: TGTGCCAGCAGTGAATATTACGGTGGCTACACCTTC

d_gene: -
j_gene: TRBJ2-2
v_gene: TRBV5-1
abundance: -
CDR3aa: CASVGTGELFF
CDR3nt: TGCGCCAGCGTTGGAACCGGGGAGCTGTTTTTT

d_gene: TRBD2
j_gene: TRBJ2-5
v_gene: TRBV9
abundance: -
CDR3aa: CASSDSLAGEETQYF
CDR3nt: TGTGCCAGCAGCGACTCACTAGCGGGGGAAGAGACCCAGTACTTC

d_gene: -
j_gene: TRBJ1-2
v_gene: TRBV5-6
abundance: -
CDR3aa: CASSLGTPSNYGYTF
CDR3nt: TGTGCCAGCAGCTTGGGCACACCTTCTAACTATGGCTACACCTTC

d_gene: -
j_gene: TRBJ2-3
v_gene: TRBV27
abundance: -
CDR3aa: CASNTGAFPDTQYF
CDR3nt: TGTGCCAGCAACACGGGAGCTTTCCCAGATACGCAGTATTTT

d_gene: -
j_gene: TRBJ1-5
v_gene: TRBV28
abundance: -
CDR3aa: CASSFYGNSNQPQHF
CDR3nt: TGTGCCAGCAGTTTTTACGGTAATAGCAATCAGCCCCAGCATTTT

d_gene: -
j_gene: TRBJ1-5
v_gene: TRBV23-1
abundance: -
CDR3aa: CASRPFGEQNNQPQHF
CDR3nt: TGCGCCAGCAGACCCTTTGGGGAACAAAACAATCAGCCCCAGCATTTT

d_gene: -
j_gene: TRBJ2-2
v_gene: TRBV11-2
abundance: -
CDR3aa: CASSFYDPGELFF
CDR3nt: TGTGCCAGCAGCTTTTACGATCCTGGGGAGCTGTTTTTT

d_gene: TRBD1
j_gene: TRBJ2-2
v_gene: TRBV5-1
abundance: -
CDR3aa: CASSLDTGGSYAGELFF
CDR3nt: TGCGCCAGCAGCTTGGATACAGGGGGCAGTTATGCCGGGGAGCTGTTTTTT

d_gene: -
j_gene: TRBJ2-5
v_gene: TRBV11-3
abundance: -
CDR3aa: CASSNDPIGETQYF
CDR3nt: TGTGCCAGCAGTAACGACCCAATCGGAGAGACCCAGTACTTC

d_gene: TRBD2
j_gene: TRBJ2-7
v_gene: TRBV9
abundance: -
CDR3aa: CASSPRGGATYEQYF
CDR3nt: TGTGCCAGCAGCCCTCGGGGGGGGGCGACCTACGAGCAGTACTTC

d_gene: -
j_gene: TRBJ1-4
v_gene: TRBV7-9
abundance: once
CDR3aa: CASSLERQFNEKLFF
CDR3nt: TGTGCCAGCAGCTTAGAGCGACAGTTTAATGAAAAACTGTTTTTT

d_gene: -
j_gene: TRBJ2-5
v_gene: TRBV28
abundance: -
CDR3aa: CASSNLGYLQETQYF
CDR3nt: TGTGCCAGCAGTAATTTAGGCTACCTACAAGAGACCCAGTACTTC

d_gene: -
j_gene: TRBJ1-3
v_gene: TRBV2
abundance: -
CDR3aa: CASNGILSLTGNTIYF
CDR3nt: TGTGCCAGCAACGGTATACTGAGCCTTACAGGAAACACCATATATTTT

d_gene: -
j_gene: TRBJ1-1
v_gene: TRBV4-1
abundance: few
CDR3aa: CASSQETRGTAFF
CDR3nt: TGCGCCAGCAGCCAAGAGACCCGGGGGACTGCTTTCTTT

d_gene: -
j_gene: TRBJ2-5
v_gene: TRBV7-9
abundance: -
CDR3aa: CASSRRETQYF
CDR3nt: TGTGCCAGCAGCCGACGAGAGACCCAGTACTTC

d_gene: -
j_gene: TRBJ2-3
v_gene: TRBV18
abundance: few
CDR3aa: CASSRNPGTLTDTQYF
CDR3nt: TGTGCCAGCTCGAGAAACCCCGGGACACTCACAGATACGCAGTATTTT

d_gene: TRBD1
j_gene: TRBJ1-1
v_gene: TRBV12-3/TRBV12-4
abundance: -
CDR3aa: CASSQINRGEAFF
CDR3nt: TGTGCCAGCAGTCAAATAAACAGGGGTGAAGCTTTCTTT

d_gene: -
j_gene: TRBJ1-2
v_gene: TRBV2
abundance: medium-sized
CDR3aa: CASSEGPGYTF
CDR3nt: TGTGCCAGCAGTGAAGGCCCGGGCTACACCTTC

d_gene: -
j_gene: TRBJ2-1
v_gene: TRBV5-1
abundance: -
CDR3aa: CASSFQRDNEQFF
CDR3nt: TGCGCCAGCAGCTTCCAGCGAGACAATGAGCAGTTCTTC

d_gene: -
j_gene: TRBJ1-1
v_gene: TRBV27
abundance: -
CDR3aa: CASSFEGLNTEAFF
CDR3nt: TGTGCCAGCAGTTTCGAGGGCTTGAACACTGAAGCTTTCTTT

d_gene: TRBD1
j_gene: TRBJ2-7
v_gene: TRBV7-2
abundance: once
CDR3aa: CASSYGTGAYEQYF
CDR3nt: TGTGCCAGCAGCTATGGGACAGGGGCCTACGAGCAGTACTTC

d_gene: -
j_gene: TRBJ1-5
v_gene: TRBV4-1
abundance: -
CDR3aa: CASSQDLGGNQPQHF
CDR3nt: TGCGCCAGCAGCCAAGATCTCGGGGGCAATCAGCCCCAGCATTTT

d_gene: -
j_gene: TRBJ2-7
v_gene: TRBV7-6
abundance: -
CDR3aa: CASSLVQGTSYEQYF
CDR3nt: TGTGCCAGCAGCTTAGTTCAGGGAACCTCCTACGAGCAGTACTTC

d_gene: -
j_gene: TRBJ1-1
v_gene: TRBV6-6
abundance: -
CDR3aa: CASSYKEALEAFF
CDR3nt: TGTGCCAGCAGTTACAAGGAAGCGCTTGAAGCTTTCTTT

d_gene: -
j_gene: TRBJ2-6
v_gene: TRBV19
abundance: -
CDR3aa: CASSQSGANVLTF
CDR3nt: TGTGCCAGTAGTCAGTCTGGGGCCAACGTCCTGACTTTC

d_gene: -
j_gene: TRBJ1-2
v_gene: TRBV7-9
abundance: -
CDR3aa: CASSLQEDGRNYGYTF
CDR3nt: TGTGCCAGCAGCTTACAGGAGGACGGACGTAACTATGGCTACACCTTC

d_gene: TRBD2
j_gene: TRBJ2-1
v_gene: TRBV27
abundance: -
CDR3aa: CASSFSGGAGGEQFF
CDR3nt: TGTGCCAGCAGTTTTAGCGGGGGGGCGGGAGGTGAGCAGTTCTTC

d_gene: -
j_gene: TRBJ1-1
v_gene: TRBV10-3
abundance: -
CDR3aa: CAIERSVNTEAFF
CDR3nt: TGTGCCATCGAAAGGTCTGTAAACACTGAAGCTTTCTTT

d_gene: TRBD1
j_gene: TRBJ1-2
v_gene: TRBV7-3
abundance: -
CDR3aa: CASSLSRDRGGSGYTF
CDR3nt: TGTGCCAGCAGCTTAAGCCGGGACAGGGGCGGTAGTGGCTACACCTTC

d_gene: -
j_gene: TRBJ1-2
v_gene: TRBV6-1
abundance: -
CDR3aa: CASSETPMTGLYGYTF
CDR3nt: TGTGCCAGCAGTGAAACCCCCATGACGGGTCTCTATGGCTACACCTTC

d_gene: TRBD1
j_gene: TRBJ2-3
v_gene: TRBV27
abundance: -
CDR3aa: CASSLYRGATDTQYF
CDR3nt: TGTGCCAGCAGTTTATACAGGGGGGCCACAGATACGCAGTATTTT

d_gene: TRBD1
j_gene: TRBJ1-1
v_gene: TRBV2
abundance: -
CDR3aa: CASSRTGGRDTEAFF
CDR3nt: TGTGCCAGCAGTCGGACAGGGGGCCGGGACACTGAAGCTTTCTTT

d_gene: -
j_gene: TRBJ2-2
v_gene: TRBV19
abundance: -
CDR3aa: CASHDSIAKTGELFF
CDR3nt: TGTGCCAGCCATGATTCGATAGCGAAGACCGGGGAGCTGTTTTTT

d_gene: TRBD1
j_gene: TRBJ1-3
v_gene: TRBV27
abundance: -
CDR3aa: CASSRRGPGNTIYF
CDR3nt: TGTGCCAGCAGTCGAAGGGGGCCTGGAAACACCATATATTTT

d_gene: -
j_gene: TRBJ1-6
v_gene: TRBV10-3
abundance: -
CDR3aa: CAISEGPPREGSPLHF
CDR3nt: TGTGCCATCAGTGAGGGACCCCCCAGGGAAGGTTCACCCCTCCACTTT

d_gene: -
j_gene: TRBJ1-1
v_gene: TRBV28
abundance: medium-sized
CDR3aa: CASSYSEDISLSGRTEAFF
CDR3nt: TGTGCCAGCAGTTACAGCGAGGACATTAGTCTCTCCGGACGGACTGAAGCTTTCTTT

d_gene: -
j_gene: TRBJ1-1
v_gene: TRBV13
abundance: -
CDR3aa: CASSFGRVNTEAFF
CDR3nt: TGTGCCAGCAGCTTCGGACGGGTGAACACTGAAGCTTTCTTT

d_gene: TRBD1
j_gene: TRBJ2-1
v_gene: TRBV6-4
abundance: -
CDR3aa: CASSDLGQGEQFF
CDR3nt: TGTGCCAGCAGTGACCTTGGACAGGGGGAGCAGTTCTTC

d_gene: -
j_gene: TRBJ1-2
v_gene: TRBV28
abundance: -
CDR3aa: CASSSSSSGSGGYTF
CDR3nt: TGTGCCAGCAGTTCTTCAAGCTCAGGGTCGGGTGGCTACACCTTC

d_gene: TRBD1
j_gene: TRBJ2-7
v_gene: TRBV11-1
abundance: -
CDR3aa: CASSFHWDRSYEQYF
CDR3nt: TGTGCCAGCAGCTTCCATTGGGACAGATCCTACGAGCAGTACTTC

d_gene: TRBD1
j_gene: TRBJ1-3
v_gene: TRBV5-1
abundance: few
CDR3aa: CASSLTPGQGRGNTIYF
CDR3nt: TGCGCCAGCAGCTTAACCCCGGGACAGGGGAGAGGAAACACCATATATTTT

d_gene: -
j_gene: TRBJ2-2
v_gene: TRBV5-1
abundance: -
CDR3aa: CASLLQGGTGELFF
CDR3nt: TGCGCCAGTCTGCTACAGGGCGGCACCGGGGAGCTGTTTTTT

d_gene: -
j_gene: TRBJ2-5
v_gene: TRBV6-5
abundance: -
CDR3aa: CASSPRAEETQYF
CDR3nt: TGTGCCAGCAGTCCCCGGGCAGAAGAGACCCAGTACTTC